This T cell receptor beta chain was retrieved from a study of cytotoxic CD8 clonotypes in ibrutinib-treated CLL. The study's findings and limits: Sample timing was unmatched between remission and later-progressing patients; lymph nodes unstudied.

To note about this clone: Its antigen is as yet unknown.

Here immunoSEQ multiplex PCR was the method, and the copy in TCRdb shows in-frame clones only, minus some. Of about 130,000 clones listed, 80% to 90% are singletons. This CDR3 region has 14 residues. In germline, CDR1 is KGHSH, CDR2 LQKENI. Deletions cut 2 bases from V and 3 bases from J, with 7 bases between. The input for sequencing was PBMCs, taken after 24 months of ibrutinib treatment. The receptor comes from a human donor with chronic lymphocytic leukemia. This chain uses TRBV18 with TRBJ2-2; the D is unclear. Written as DNA, the CDR3 is TGTGCCAGCTCACCAATCTCTGACACCGGGGAGCTGTTTTTT. Encoded protein: CASSPISDTGELFF. Full variable domain (outside the CDR3, taken from reference TRBV18 and TRBJ2-2): NAGVMQNPRHLVRRRGQEARLRCSPMKGHSHVYWYRQLPEEGLKFMVYLQKENIIDESGMPKERFSAEFPKEGPSILRIQQVVRGDSAAYFCASSPISDTGELFFGEGSRLTVL.